This entry describes one T cell receptor beta chain. Its specificity is unknown. The record originates from a study of T-cell memory formation after mild COVID-19. Across the whole study: Clusters were largely donor specific.

TCRdb passed the 5' RACE reads through MiXCR, listing each CDR3 protein once. The sample lists fewer than 90,000 distinct CDR3 sequences, 11% to 15% occurring once. V was pared by 8 bases and J by 5 bases, with 12 bases between. Germline CDR1 reads LNHNV; CDR2 reads YYDKDF (reference sequence). The CDR3 spans 13 residues. Whole-study findings and limits: Researchers could not confirm that second-wave clones peaking on day 37 targeted SARS-CoV-2. Contracting CD4+ clones lay largely in CM and EM, with CD8+ ones residing in EMRA.

The TCR was taken from an adult woman who had mild COVID-19 (a few samples of this study predate the infection). Cell type and time point are not known. Specimen: PBMCs or a T cell subset sorted from them (not recorded which). V usage is TRBV15 and J usage is TRBJ2-2, with D tentatively TRBD1 (6 bases). CDR3 protein: CATQTGRTGELFF. The CDR3 DNA reads as TGTGCCACCCAGACAGGCCGGACCGGGGAGCTGTTTTTT.